This T cell receptor (beta chain) was sequenced during a study of T cells in Graves' hyperthyroidism and ophthalmopathy. Per the germline V gene, CDR1 is SQVTM and CDR2 is ANQGSEA. This CDR3 is 11 amino acids long. V was pared by 2 bases and J by 8 bases, with 7 bases between. Study-level points and caveats: Ophthalmopathy was distinguished from stable hyperthyroidism by 13 V-J signatures.

This clonotype was found many times. Its target is not known. Exclusion of a patient resulted from uncontrolled infection, other autoimmune disease, pregnancy or lactation. Each 10 ml fresh peripheral blood draw supplied the PBMCs. The TCR beta CDR3 regions underwent amplification using RNA transcripts as the source. TCR CDR3 regions were first amplified by RT-PCR with HTBI primers. MiXCR, run by TCRdb on the multiplex PCR reads, gives a single entry per CDR3 protein. The sample includes some 250,000 distinct CDR3 sequences, just over 14% seen only once; the top ten take about an eighth. The chain uses TRBV29-1 and TRBJ2-1; D ambiguous. The source is a woman aged 40 to 50 with Graves' hyperthyroidism that later progressed to Graves' ophthalmopathy. The sample taken for sequencing was blood. The CDR3 is CSVEFPHEQFF. CDR3 in DNA: TGCAGCGTTGAATTTCCCCATGAGCAGTTCTTC.